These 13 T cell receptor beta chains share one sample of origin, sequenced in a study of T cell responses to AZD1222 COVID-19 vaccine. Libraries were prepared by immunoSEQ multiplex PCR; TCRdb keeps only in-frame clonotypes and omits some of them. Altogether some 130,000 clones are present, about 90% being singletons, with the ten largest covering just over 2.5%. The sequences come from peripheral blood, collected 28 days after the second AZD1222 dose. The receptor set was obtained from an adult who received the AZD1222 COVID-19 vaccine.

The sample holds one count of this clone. The CDR3 loop is CASSLGGGDYEQYF. CDR3 nucleotides: TGCGCCAGCAGCTTGGGCGGGGGGGACTACGAGCAGTACTTC. The chain combines TRBV5-1 with TRBJ2-7; 9 nucleotides match TRBD2. J gave up 3 bases and V 0 bases, and 1 base lay outside the gene matches. The CDR3 contains 14 residues. Germline V gene data show CDR1 as SGHRS and CDR2 as YFSETQ.

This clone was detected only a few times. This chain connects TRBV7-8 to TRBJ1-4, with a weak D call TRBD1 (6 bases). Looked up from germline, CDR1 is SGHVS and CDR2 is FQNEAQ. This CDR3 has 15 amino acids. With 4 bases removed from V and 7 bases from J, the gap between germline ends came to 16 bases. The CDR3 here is CASSSLVGASEKLFF. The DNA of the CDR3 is TGTGCCAGCAGCTCACTCGTGGGGGCGAGTGAAAAACTGTTTTTT.

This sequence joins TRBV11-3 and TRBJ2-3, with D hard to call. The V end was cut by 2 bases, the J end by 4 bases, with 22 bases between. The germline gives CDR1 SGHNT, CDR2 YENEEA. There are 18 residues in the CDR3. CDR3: CASSLSILGSRAPDTQYF. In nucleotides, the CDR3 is TGTGCCAGCAGCTTAAGCATCTTAGGATCAAGGGCCCCAGATACGCAGTATTTT.

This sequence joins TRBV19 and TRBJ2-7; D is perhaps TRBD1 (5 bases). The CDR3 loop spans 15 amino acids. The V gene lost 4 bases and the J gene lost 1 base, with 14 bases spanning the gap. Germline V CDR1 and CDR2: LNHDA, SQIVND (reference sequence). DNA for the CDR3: TGTGCCAGTAGTAGGGCAGCCAGGACATCCTACGAGCAGTACTTC. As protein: CASSRAARTSYEQYF.

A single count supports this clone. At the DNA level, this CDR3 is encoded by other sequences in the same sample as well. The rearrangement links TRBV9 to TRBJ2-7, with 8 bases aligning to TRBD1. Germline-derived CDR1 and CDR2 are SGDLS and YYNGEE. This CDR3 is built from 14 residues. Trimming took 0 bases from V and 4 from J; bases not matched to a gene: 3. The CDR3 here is CASSVVDRGYEQYF. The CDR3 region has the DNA TGTGCCAGCAGCGTAGTCGACAGGGGTTACGAGCAGTACTTC.

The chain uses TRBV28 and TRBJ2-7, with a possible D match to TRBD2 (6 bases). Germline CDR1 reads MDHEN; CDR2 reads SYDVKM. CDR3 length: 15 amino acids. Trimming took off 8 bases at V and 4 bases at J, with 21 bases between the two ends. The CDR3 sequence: CASSAGGGNVYEQYF. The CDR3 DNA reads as TGTGCCAGCTCTGCTGGTGGCGGGAATGTTTACGAGCAGTACTTC.

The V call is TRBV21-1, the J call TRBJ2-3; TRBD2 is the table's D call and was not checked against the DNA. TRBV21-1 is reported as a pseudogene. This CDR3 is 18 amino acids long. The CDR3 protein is CASSKGGRAGGSTDTQYF. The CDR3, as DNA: TGTGCCAGCAGCAAAGGAGGAAGGGCGGGGGGGAGCACAGATACGCAGTATTTT.

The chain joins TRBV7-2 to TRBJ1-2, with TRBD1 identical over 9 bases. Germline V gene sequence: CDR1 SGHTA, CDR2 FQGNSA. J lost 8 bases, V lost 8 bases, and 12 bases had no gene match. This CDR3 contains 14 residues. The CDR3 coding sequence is TGTGCCAGCGGAATCCTACAGGGGGCTTCAGGCTACACCTTC. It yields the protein CASGILQGASGYTF.

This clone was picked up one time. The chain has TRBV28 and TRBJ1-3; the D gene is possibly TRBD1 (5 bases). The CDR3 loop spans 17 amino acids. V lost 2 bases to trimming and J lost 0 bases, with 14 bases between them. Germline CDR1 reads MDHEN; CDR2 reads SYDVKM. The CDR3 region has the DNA TGTGCCAGCAGTTTACCCCCCTATGACAGCTCTGGAAACACCATATATTTT. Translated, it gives CASSLPPYDSSGNTIYF.

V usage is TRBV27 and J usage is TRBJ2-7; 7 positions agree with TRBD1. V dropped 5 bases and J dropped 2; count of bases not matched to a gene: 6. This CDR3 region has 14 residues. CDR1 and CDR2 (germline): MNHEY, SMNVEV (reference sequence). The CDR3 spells CASSRQGQPYEQYF. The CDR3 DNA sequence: TGTGCCAGCAGTCGCCAGGGACAGCCCTACGAGCAGTACTTC.

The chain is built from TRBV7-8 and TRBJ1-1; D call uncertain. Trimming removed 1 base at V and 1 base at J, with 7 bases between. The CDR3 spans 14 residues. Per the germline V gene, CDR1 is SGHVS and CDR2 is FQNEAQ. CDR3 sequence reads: CASSLVIGNTEAFF. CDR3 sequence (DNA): TGTGCCAGCAGCTTAGTCATAGGGAACACTGAAGCTTTCTTT.

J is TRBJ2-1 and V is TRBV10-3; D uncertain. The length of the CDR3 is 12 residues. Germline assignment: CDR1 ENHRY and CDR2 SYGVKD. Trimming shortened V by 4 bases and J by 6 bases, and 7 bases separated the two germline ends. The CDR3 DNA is TGTGCCATCAGTGGGTTGGGCAATGAGCAGTTCTTC. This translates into CAISGLGNEQFF.

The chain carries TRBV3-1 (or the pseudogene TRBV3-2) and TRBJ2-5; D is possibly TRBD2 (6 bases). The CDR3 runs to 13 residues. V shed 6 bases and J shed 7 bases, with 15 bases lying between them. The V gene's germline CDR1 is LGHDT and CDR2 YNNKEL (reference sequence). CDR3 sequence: CASRSGVGGTQYF. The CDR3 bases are TGTGCCAGCAGGAGCGGTGTGGGGGGGACCCAGTACTTC.